The 6 T cell receptor beta chains presented below share a single source sample, sequenced in a study of blood T cells in healthy people across ages. The second PCR ran roughly 6 to 12 cycles with a sample-barcoded 5' primer and J-beta primers. TCRdb ran MiXCR on the 5' RACE reads and lists one entry per CDR3 protein. The table includes roughly 2 million distinct CDR3 sequences, 49% detected once. Sequenced sample: blood. The receptor source for this set is a woman aged 35 to 49 in good health.

In this sample, this clonotype turned up a few times. This rearrangement joins TRBV7-9 to TRBJ2-1; TRBD2 is a possible D gene (7 bases). Trimming shortened V by 6 bases and J by 6 bases, and 18 bases separated the two germline ends. This CDR3 has 15 residues. CDR1 is SEHNR, CDR2 FQNEAQ, per germline (reference sequence). The CDR3 region has the DNA TGTGCCAGCAGGCCCGGGACGGGGGGCGGCAATGAGCAGTTCTTC. Amino acid sequence: CASRPGTGGGNEQFF.

This clonotype was counted a few times. The chain joins TRBV6-1 to TRBJ2-1, with TRBD1 as a possible D gene (6 bases). The CDR3 is 15 amino acids. V lost 2 bases to trimming and J lost 1 base, with 9 bases between them. CDR1 MNHNS and CDR2 SASEGT come from the germline V gene. CDR3 DNA sequence: TGTGCCAGCAGTGAAAGCCAGGGGTCCTACAATGAGCAGTTCTTC. Its translation: CASSESQGSYNEQFF.

The chain has TRBV28 and TRBJ2-5; 12 positions match TRBD2. The tail of the sequence fits TRBJ2-7 better, so the J call may be wrong. Germline CDR1 and CDR2: MDHEN and SYDVKM. The CDR3 runs to 15 residues. CDR3 sequence (DNA): TGTGCCAGCATCTCTAGCGGGGGGGGGTCTTACGAGCAGTACTTC. Translating it yields CASISSGGGSYEQYF.

This chain's CDR3 is CASSKDLDRLYQPQHF. The CDR3 DNA reads as TGTGCCAGCAGCAAAGATCTAGACAGGCTATATCAGCCCCAGCATTTT. The rearrangement uses TRBV21-1 and TRBJ1-5; TRBD1, the table's D call, lacks a check against the DNA. TRBV21-1 is a pseudogene locus. The CDR3 sequence is 16 residues long.

V usage is TRBV29-1 and J usage is TRBJ1-2; perhaps TRBD1 as D (5 bases). The CDR3 runs 13 residues. V was cut by 7 bases and J by 0 bases, with 12 bases left in between. Germline V gene lookup returns CDR1 SQVTM and CDR2 ANQGSEA. The CDR3 DNA reads as TGCAGCGCTGGGGCGCGGGCTAACTATGGCTACACCTTC. Protein: CSAGARANYGYTF.

This clonotype has only a few counts. V usage is TRBV2 and J usage is TRBJ2-1; 14 bases fit TRBD2. V lost 9 bases to trimming and J lost 7 bases; unmatched junction nucleotides: 2. Germline lookup yields CDR1 SNHLY and CDR2 FYNNEI. This CDR3 contains 13 residues. As DNA, the CDR3 is TGTGCCAGGACTAGCGGGGGGGGAAATGAGCAGTTCTTC. This gives the protein CARTSGGGNEQFF.